This TCR beta chain was observed in a study of Ad26.COV2.S vaccination and SARS-CoV-2 variants (dated by TCRdb to about 2021). General notes on the study: Donors in the vaccine arm were drawn from COV1001, a phase I-IIa trial of Ad26.COV2.S in healthy adults that was multicentre, randomized, double-blind and placebo-controlled. Ad26.COV2.S was administered intramuscularly at 5 x 10^10 or 1 x 10^11 viral particles, either as a single shot or as two shots given 56 days apart. TCRbeta repertoire sequencing was used to assess the specificity and breadth of SARS-CoV-2-reactive T cell receptors after Ad26.COV2.S vaccination. The TCR-sequenced set comprised roughly 30 samples: roughly 19 Ad26.COV2.S vaccine recipients, 5 placebo recipients and 8 SARS-CoV-2 convalescent individuals. Trial participants were randomized into five groups of five: low-dose or high-dose Ad26.COV2.S given once or twice, or placebo on both occasions. Investigators remained blinded to trial group allocation during experiments and outcome assessment. General conclusions and limits of the study: Vaccine and placebo recipients had similar non-spike TCR breadth, a finding consistent with the vaccine containing only spike. Ad26.COV2.S recipients had higher spike-specific TCR breadth than placebo recipients (P = 0.0014). It was noted by the authors that total T cell responses may have been underestimated by the TCR breadth and depth analyses. Substantial breadth of spike-specific CD8+ and CD4+ T cell responses was reported after vaccination. Comparing responses between vaccine doses or regimens was not something the study was powered to do.

Sample treatment or condition, as interpreted from the label and publication: 19 received Ad26.COV2.S at low or high dose, single or two shots; about five received placebo; per-sample allocation not given. Repertoires of vaccine and placebo recipients were sequenced from samples collected on day 63 after the first injection. Between 29 July and 7 August 2020, Cohort 1b enrolled 25 adults aged 18-55 years at one site in Boston, USA. Ad26.COV2.S consisted of a replication-incompetent adenovirus type 26 vector by which a prefusion-stabilized SARS-CoV-2 spike protein from the original Wuhan strain was expressed. The germline V gene sets CDR1 to LGHNA and CDR2 to YSLEER. V sheds 6 bases and J sheds 0 bases, leaving 8 bases between their ends. The CDR3 sequence holds 14 residues, the cysteine and phenylalanine included. The DNA shown is the 42-base CDR3, in frame from base 1. The immunoSEQ Assay was the method used to sequence TCRbeta CDR3 regions. After extraction, genomic DNA underwent amplification by bias-controlled multiplex PCR, followed by high-throughput sequencing. Processing in the source paper ran as follows. Collapsing and filtering of sequences were performed to quantify the absolute abundance of each unique TCRbeta CDR3 region. T cell fraction was estimated by normalizing TCRbeta template counts to usable DNA, which was measured by amplifying reference genes present in all nucleated cells. Repertoire TCRs were annotated as SARS-CoV-2-specific when V gene, CDR3 amino acid sequence and J gene were exactly matched to a known reactive TCR set. The reference SARS-CoV-2 TCR set was obtained from MIRA and was filtered for enrichment in COVID-19-positive ImmuneCODE repertoires, whereby public or cross-reactive TCRs were removed. Based on the MIRA antigens, annotated TCRs were further analysed at the level of specific ORF or position within ORF. Depth was the summed frequency of annotated unique rearrangements, while breadth was defined as annotated unique rearrangements over total unique productive rearrangements. Two-sided Wilcoxon rank-sum tests were applied when comparing TCR breadth between groups. The table was pulled from immuneACCESS by TCRdb, which kept in-frame rearrangements only. Such tables lose some clones; where checked, under half of the loss comes from unresolved V genes, and the rest has no known cause. Clonal size and the V and J genes are those of that table, whereas D and trimming came from the DNA. The sample contains 300,000 to 500,000 clones, about 88% of them found a single time. The top ten clonotypes cover 3% to 3.5% of the sample.

As concerns this clone: There is no known antigen for this receptor. No per-base quality is available; no much larger clone lies one base away.

The starting material was peripheral blood, obtained in a trial of Ad26.COV2.S vaccine versus placebo. The sequence links TRBV4-3 to TRBJ2-2; the D gene assignment is ambiguous. This clonotype was obtained from a person between 18 and 60 years old who received the Ad26.COV2.S COVID-19 vaccine or a placebo. The nucleotide sequence reads as follows: TGCGCCAGCAGTCTTCTCACGAACACCGGGGAGCTGTTTTTT. It encodes CASSLLTNTGELFF.